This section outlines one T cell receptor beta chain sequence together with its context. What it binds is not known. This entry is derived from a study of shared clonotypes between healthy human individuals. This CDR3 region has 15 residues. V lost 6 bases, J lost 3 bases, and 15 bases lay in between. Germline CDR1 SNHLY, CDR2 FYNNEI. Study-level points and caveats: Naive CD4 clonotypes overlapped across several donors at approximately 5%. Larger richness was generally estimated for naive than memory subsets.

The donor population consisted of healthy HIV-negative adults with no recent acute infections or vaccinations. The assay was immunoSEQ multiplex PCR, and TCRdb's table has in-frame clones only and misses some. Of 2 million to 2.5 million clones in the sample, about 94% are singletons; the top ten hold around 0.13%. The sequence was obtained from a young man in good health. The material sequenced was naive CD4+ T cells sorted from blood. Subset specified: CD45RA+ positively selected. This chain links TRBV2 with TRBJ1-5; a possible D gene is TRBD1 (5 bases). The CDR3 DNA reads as TGTGCCAGCAGCCTCGAGGGACGGCTCAATCAGCCCCAGCATTTT. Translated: CASSLEGRLNQPQHF.